The clone carrying this T cell receptor (beta chain) came up once. Antigen unknown. The repertoire was sequenced with immunoSEQ multiplex PCR; TCRdb's copy has only in-frame clones and lacks some. The table includes about 100,000 clones, approximately 87% detected once. The record originates from a study of T cell responses to AZD1222 COVID-19 vaccine. Study information: Second-dose recipients at about 4 or about 12 weeks were treated as one pooled group. Overall study results and limits: Spike-spanning, vaccine-associated CD4 TCRs were dominant at 160-218 and 743-854. Spike-specific TCR breadth rose after two AZD1222 doses, and depth rose as well.

Trimming pared 2 bases from V and 8 bases from J, leaving 13 bases between. CDR3 length equals 15 residues. Germline CDR1 SGHTA, CDR2 FQGNSA. The receptor was derived from an adult in good health. The chain couples TRBV7-2 to TRBJ1-6, with D possibly matching TRBD1 (6 bases). The sample was peripheral blood, taken on day 0 of AZD1222 vaccination. This CDR3 reads CASSLRGEGDSPLHF. The CDR3 DNA reads as TGTGCCAGCAGCTTAAGGGGGGAAGGGGATTCACCCCTCCACTTT.